This T cell receptor beta chain came from a study of T cell responses to AZD1222 COVID-19 vaccine. The repertoire was sequenced with immunoSEQ multiplex PCR; TCRdb's copy has only in-frame clones and lacks some. The sample contains about 120,000 clones, approximately 80% of which appear only once. The ends were cut back, 5 bases at V and 4 bases at J, with 8 bases in the middle. This CDR3 comprises 12 residues. Germline V lookup: CDR1 SGHAT, CDR2 FQNNGV. Study conclusions and caveats: CD4 TCRs covered the whole spike, strongest at regions 160-218 and 743-854.

On this clone itself: Its target is not known.

V usage is TRBV11-2 and J usage is TRBJ1-2, with unresolved D. The sample was peripheral blood, taken 28 days after the second AZD1222 dose. The clonotype was recovered from an adult who received the AZD1222 COVID-19 vaccine. The CDR3 loop is CASSQTIYGYTF. CDR3 nucleotide sequence: TGTGCCAGCAGCCAGACAATCTATGGCTACACCTTC.